A selection of T cell receptor beta chains follows, all from one sample in a study of T cells after posttransplantation cyclophosphamide. The protocol was immunoSEQ multiplex PCR, while the TCRdb copy is restricted to in-frame clones and leaves out a portion. The repertoire consists of approximately 11,000 clones, none detected only once. This specimen was PBMCs, taken after allogeneic stem cell transplant with posttransplant cyclophosphamide. The origin of the receptors is a female patient between 35 and 55 years old who received an allogeneic stem cell transplant from a related donor, was CMV-positive, and had no GVHD. Some of the T cells may derive from the graft donor. Both conserved end residues are part of each CDR3. The D gene is left open where the match is weak. Not every row has a clone size; where given, it reads once, few, many or a size class.

TRBD2,TRBJ2-2,many,TRBV11-2,TGTGCCAGCAGGCCTTTGACGGGGGGGCACACCGGGGAGCTGTTTTTT,CASRPLTGGHTGELFF
TRBD2,TRBJ2-2,many,TRBV14,TGTGCCAGCAGCCAAGTAGGACTAGGGACCGGGGAGCTGTTTTTT,CASSQVGLGTGELFF
TRBD2,TRBJ2-7,many,TRBV7-6,TGTGCCAGCAGCTTAGAGACTAGCGGGATGCCGTACTTC,CASSLETSGMPYF
-,TRBJ2-5,many,TRBV11-2,TGTGTCAGAACCCACTGCGGGACCCAGTACTTC,CVRTHCGTQYF
-,TRBJ2-1,many,TRBV12-2,TGTGCAAGTCGCCCGACTCTAGCGGGGGCCCCACAGGGTTTCTACAATGAGCAGTTCTTC,CASRPTLAGAPQGFYNEQFF
TRBD1,TRBJ1-1,many,TRBV30,TGTGCCTGGAGTACAGGGGATAACACTGAAGCTTTCTTT,CAWSTGDNTEAFF
TRBD2,TRBJ2-7,many,TRBV28,TGTGCCAGCAGTTTCCTGCGGGAGATCTCCTACGAGCAGTACTTC,CASSFLREISYEQYF
-,TRBJ2-2,many,TRBV9,TGTGCCAGCAGCGTGTTCGGGGTCACCGGGGAGCTGTTTTTT,CASSVFGVTGELFF
TRBD1,TRBJ1-1,many,TRBV9,TGTGCCAGCAGCGGGAGGACAGGTGAAAACACTGAAGCTTTCTTT,CASSGRTGENTEAFF
-,TRBJ2-5,many,TRBV5-1,TGCGCCAGCAGCTTGGAGTCCCCGGGTTTCTTAGAGACCCAGTACTTC,CASSLESPGFLETQYF
-,TRBJ2-3,many,TRBV18,TGTGCCAGCACCCTCTTCGCGGGGGCGGGAGATACGCAGTATTTT,CASTLFAGAGDTQYF
-,TRBJ2-2,-,TRBV9,TGTGCCAGCAGCGTTAGACGGGACACCGGGGAGCTGTTTTTT,CASSVRRDTGELFF
-,TRBJ2-3,many,TRBV9,TGTGCCAGCAGCACCCGACTGAACGAGGATACGCAGTATTTT,CASSTRLNEDTQYF
TRBD1,TRBJ2-1,many,TRBV14,TGTGCCAGCAGCCAAGGACAGGGAGCGTACCATGAGCAGTTCTTC,CASSQGQGAYHEQFF
TRBD2,TRBJ2-7,many,TRBV5-1,TGCGCCAGCAGTTTGAAGACTAGCGGGAGATACGAGCAGTACTTC,CASSLKTSGRYEQYF
-,TRBJ2-1,many,TRBV5-1,TGCGCCAGCAGATATGACTATTACAATGAGCAGTTCTTC,CASRYDYYNEQFF
TRBD1,TRBJ2-5,many,TRBV5-6,TGTGCCAGCAGCCGCGGCTTCGCTAGGACAGGGGGCATGGAGACCCAGTACTTC,CASSRGFARTGGMETQYF
TRBD2,TRBJ2-3,many,TRBV7-8,TGTGCCAGCAGCGGCCTGGGGGGGTGGATTCCCATCTCCTACACAGATACGCAGTATTTT,CASSGLGGWIPISYTDTQYF
-,TRBJ2-7,medium-sized,TRBV27,TGTGCCAGCAGTTTTGGTGGCAGGGACTACGAGCAGTACTTC,CASSFGGRDYEQYF
-,TRBJ2-7,many,TRBV4-1,TGCGCCAGCAGCCAAGACGAGACTGAGACCTACGAGCAGTACTTC,CASSQDETETYEQYF
TRBD1,TRBJ1-2,many,TRBV6-1,TGTGCCAGCAGTGAACCACGGGACAGGGTTTATGGCTACACCTTC,CASSEPRDRVYGYTF
TRBD2,TRBJ2-7,many,TRBV6-5,TGTGCCAGCAGTTCCACCTGGGGGGGGTTGGAGCAGTACTTC,CASSSTWGGLEQYF
-,TRBJ2-3,many,TRBV5-4,TGTGCCGGCAGCTTGAGTGTAGACAGAACCACAGATACGCAGTATTTT,CAGSLSVDRTTDTQYF
TRBD2,TRBJ2-3,-,TRBV7-8,TGTGCCAGCAGCGCATCCCGACTAGCGGGAGGGACAGATACGCAGTATTTT,CASSASRLAGGTDTQYF
-,TRBJ2-1,many,TRBV9,TGTGCCAGCAGTGATCCGGGACAAACAGCCTACAATGAGCAGTTCTTC,CASSDPGQTAYNEQFF
-,TRBJ1-5,many,TRBV2,TGTGCCAGCAGCGCTTACAGGGTCAATCAGCCCCAGCATTTT,CASSAYRVNQPQHF
-,TRBJ1-2,medium-sized,TRBV28,TGTGCCAGCAGTTTAAACAGGCAGGGGGGCTACACCTTC,CASSLNRQGGYTF
TRBD1,TRBJ2-5,many,TRBV7-9,TGTGCCAGCAGCCGACAGGGGATGGGCGAGACCCAGTACTTC,CASSRQGMGETQYF
TRBD2,TRBJ2-1,many,TRBV7-3,TGTGCCAGCAGCCCGGGTGCGGGGGCCTACAATGAGCAGTTCTTC,CASSPGAGAYNEQFF
-,TRBJ1-2,many,TRBV7-3,TGTGCCAGCAGCCCTCCCGGACAGCGCCCTAACTATGGCTACACCTTC,CASSPPGQRPNYGYTF
-,TRBJ2-7,many,TRBV6-6,TGTGCCGCGGGGGCCCGGGTCGAGCAGTACTTC,CAAGARVEQYF
TRBD1,TRBJ1-2,many,TRBV2,TGTGCCAGCGGGGGACAGGACAATGGCTACACCTTC,CASGGQDNGYTF
-,TRBJ2-7,medium-sized,TRBV7-2,TGTGCCAGCAGTTCCCAGGGGCCTAGCTCCTACGAGCAGTACTTC,CASSSQGPSSYEQYF
TRBD1,TRBJ2-6,many,TRBV4-1,TGCGCCAGCCACGAAACAGGGACAGCTGGGGCCAACGTCCTGACTTTC,CASHETGTAGANVLTF
-,TRBJ2-3,many,TRBV19,TGTGCCAGTAGTAGGTCAGTAAACACAGATACGCAGTATTTT,CASSRSVNTDTQYF
-,TRBJ2-1,many,TRBV10-3,TGTGCCATCAGTGAGTTCGAAGGTGGGCAGAGTTCCTACAATGAGCAGTTCTTC,CAISEFEGGQSSYNEQFF
TRBD2,TRBJ2-5,many,TRBV27,TGTGCCAGCAGTTTATGGGCTAGCGGACAAGAGACCCAGTACTTC,CASSLWASGQETQYF
TRBD1,TRBJ2-5,many,TRBV5-1,TGCGCCAGCAGCTTTTTGCGGACAGGGGAAGAGACCCAGTACTTC,CASSFLRTGEETQYF
TRBD1,TRBJ2-1,many,TRBV27,TGTGCCAGCCGACAGGGGGGTTACAATGAGCAGTTCTTC,CASRQGGYNEQFF
-,TRBJ2-7,medium-sized,TRBV5-1,TGCGCCAGCAGCCCACTGGATTCGGGGTACGAGCAGTACTTC,CASSPLDSGYEQYF
-,TRBJ2-1,many,TRBV6-5,TGTGCCAGCAGCATCGACTACGCCACCAATGAGCAGTTCTTC,CASSIDYATNEQFF
-,TRBJ1-2,many,TRBV21-1,TGTGCCAGCGCCAACGCCGGGACAGGAGACACCTTC,CASANAGTGDTF
TRBD1,TRBJ2-7,many,TRBV5-1,TGCGCCAGCAGGCCATCCGGGACAGGGTACTACGAGCAGTACTTC,CASRPSGTGYYEQYF
-,TRBJ2-1,medium-sized,TRBV19,TGTGCCAGTAGTACCGGGAATGAGCAGTTCTTC,CASSTGNEQFF
TRBD1,TRBJ2-7,many,TRBV7-8,TGTGCCAGCAGCTTATCGGACAGGGGGCGGGACGAGCAGTACTTC,CASSLSDRGRDEQYF
-,TRBJ2-1,many,TRBV7-2,TGTGCCAGCAGCTTCTATGGGGGGAGCTCCTACAATGAGCAGTTCTTC,CASSFYGGSSYNEQFF
TRBD1,TRBJ1-4,many,TRBV27,TGTGCCAGCAGTCCGACCGGGACAGGGGCTAAGTTGGATGAAAAACTGTTTTTT,CASSPTGTGAKLDEKLFF
-,TRBJ2-3,many,TRBV18,TGTGCCAGCTCACCGTTTGTAGAGGATACGCAGTATTTT,CASSPFVEDTQYF
TRBD2,TRBJ2-7,many,TRBV4-2,TGTGCCAGCAGCCCTGCGGGGGGGAGGGACGAGCAGTACTTC,CASSPAGGRDEQYF
-,TRBJ1-1,many,TRBV11-2,TGTGCCAGCAGCAGGAACAGGGACACTGAAGCTTTCTTT,CASSRNRDTEAFF
TRBD2,TRBJ2-5,many,TRBV30,TGTGCCTGGAGTGTAGTGTGGGCCTACGGGGGGAAGTACCAAGAGACCCAGTACTTC,CAWSVVWAYGGKYQETQYF
TRBD1,TRBJ1-4,many,TRBV9,TGTGCCAGCAGCACCTACGGGACAGGTGGTGAAAAACTGTTTTTT,CASSTYGTGGEKLFF
TRBD2,TRBJ2-3,many,TRBV4-1,TGCGCCAGCAGCCAATGGACTAGCGGAAGCACAGATACGCAGTATTTT,CASSQWTSGSTDTQYF
TRBD1,TRBJ2-3,few,TRBV9,TGTGCCAGCAGCTTCAGGACAGGGTTGATCGCAGATACGCAGTATTTT,CASSFRTGLIADTQYF
TRBD1,TRBJ1-2,many,TRBV28,TGTGCCAGCAGTCCCGGGGACAGGCACTATGGCTACACCTTC,CASSPGDRHYGYTF
-,TRBJ1-5,many,TRBV30,TGTGCCTGGAGTGTTCATGGGGGGGCTTATCAGCCCCAGCATTTT,CAWSVHGGAYQPQHF
TRBD1,TRBJ1-6,many,TRBV7-6,TGTGCCAGCAGCTTAGAGGGGACAGGGGACTCACCCCTCCACTTT,CASSLEGTGDSPLHF
-,TRBJ2-5,many,TRBV4-1,TGCGCCAGCAGCCAAGGCCCCCAGCGGCAAGAGACCCAGTACTTC,CASSQGPQRQETQYF